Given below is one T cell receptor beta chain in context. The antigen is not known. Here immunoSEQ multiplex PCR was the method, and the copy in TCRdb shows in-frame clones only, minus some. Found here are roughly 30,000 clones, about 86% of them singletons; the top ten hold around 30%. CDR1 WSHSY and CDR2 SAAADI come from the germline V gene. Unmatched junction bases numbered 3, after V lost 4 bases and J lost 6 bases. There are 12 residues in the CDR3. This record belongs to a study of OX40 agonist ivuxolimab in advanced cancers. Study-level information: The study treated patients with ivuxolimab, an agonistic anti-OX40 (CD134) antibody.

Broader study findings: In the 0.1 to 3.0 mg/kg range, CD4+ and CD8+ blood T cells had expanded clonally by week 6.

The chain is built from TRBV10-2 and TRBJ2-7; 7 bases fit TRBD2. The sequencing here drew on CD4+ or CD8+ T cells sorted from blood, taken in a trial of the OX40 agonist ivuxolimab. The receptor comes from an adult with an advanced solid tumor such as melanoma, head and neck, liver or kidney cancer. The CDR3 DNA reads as TGCGCCAGCAGTGTGGGGGGGGGCGAGCAGTACTTC. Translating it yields CASSVGGGEQYF.